These T cell receptor beta chains were read from a single sample in a study of cytomegalovirus exposure and HLA in healthy donors. Clones were read by immunoSEQ multiplex PCR, and TCRdb kept only the in-frame ones, dropping some. This table holds some 89,000 clones, roughly 85% found once. The sequenced sample consisted of PBMCs. These receptors all come from a man in his forties in good health and CMV-seropositive. Both conserved end residues are part of each CDR3. Each record gives: D gene, V gene, J gene, clone size, CDR3 DNA, CDR3 protein. A D gene is named only where the DNA matches it firmly. Clone size is not always given. Where it is, it says once, few, many or a class for expanded clones.

TRBD1	TRBV5-4	TRBJ2-6	.	TGTGCCAGCAGCACCGAGGGGGACAGGGGGCTTTCTGGGGCCAACGTCCTGACTTTC	CASSTEGDRGLSGANVLTF
.	TRBV9	TRBJ2-2	once	TGTGCCAGCGGCGGGCTCGCGAACACCGGGGAGCTGTTTTTT	CASGGLANTGELFF
.	TRBV7-9	TRBJ2-5	.	TGTGCCAGCAGCTTTTACAGGGGGAGGGCAGAGACCCAGTACTTC	CASSFYRGRAETQYF
TRBD2	TRBV11-3	TRBJ2-7	.	TGTGCCAGCAGCTTTACTAGCGGGGGACCAGGTGACGAGCAGTACTTC	CASSFTSGGPGDEQYF
.	TRBV19	TRBJ1-1	.	TGTGCCAGTAGAACAAAAAACACTGAAGCTTTCTTT	CASRTKNTEAFF
.	TRBV6-4	TRBJ2-1	.	TGTGCCAGCAGTGACGGGGGCTCTCTGTTCTTC	CASSDGGSLFF
TRBD2	TRBV6-6	TRBJ2-7	.	TGTGCCAGCAAGGAGGGAGGGCCGGGGTACGAGCAGTACTTC	CASKEGGPGYEQYF
TRBD2	TRBV2	TRBJ2-5	.	TGTGCCAGCAGCTTAGGACTAGCGGGGGTGGAGACCCAGTACTTC	CASSLGLAGVETQYF
TRBD1	TRBV7-6	TRBJ2-5	.	TGTGCCAGCAGCCGCAGGGGGAAAGAGACCCAGTACTTC	CASSRRGKETQYF
TRBD1	TRBV7-2	TRBJ2-7	.	TGTGCCAGCAGCCCTACCGGGACAGGGATCTACGAGCAGTACTTC	CASSPTGTGIYEQYF
.	TRBV7-9	TRBJ2-5	.	TGTGCCAGCAGCTTAGTTGGGGGAGGGGGCCAAGAGACCCAGTACTTC	CASSLVGGGGQETQYF
.	TRBV12-5	TRBJ1-4	.	TGTGCTAGTGGTTTGGTGGGAGTCTTGAGGGATGAAAAACTGTTTTTT	CASGLVGVLRDEKLFF
.	TRBV10-1	TRBJ2-3	few	TGCGCCAGCAGTGAGGGCAGTAAGTCAGATACGCAGTATTTT	CASSEGSKSDTQYF